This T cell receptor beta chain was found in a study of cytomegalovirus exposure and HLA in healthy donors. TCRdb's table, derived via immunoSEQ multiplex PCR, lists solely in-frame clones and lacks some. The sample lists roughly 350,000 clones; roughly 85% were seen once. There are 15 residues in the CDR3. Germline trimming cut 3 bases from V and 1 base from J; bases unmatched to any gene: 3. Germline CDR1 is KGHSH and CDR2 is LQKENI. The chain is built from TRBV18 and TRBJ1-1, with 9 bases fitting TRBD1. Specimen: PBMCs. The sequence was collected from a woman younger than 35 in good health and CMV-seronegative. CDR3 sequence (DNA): TGTGCCAGCTCACCGGGACAGGGCCGGAACACTGAAGCTTTCTTT. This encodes CASSPGQGRNTEAFF.